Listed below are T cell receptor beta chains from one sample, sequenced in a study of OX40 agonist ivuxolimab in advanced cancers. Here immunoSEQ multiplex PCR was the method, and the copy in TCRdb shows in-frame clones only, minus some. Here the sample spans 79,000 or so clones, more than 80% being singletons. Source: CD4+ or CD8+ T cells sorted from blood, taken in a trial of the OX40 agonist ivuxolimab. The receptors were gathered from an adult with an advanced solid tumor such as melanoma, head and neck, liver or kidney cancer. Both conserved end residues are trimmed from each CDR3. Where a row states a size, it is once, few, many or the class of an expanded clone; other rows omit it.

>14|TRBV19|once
ASLQGVQFGANVLT
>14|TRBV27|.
ASSIGTSGSYNEQF
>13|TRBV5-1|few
ASSFNDVGGTEAF
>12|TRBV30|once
AWSLGQGRSPLH
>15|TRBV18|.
ASSPPFPAGVYNEQF
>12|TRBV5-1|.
ASSFRQGGTEAF
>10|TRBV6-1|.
ASSEGQVEQY
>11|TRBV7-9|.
ASSRGYQETQY
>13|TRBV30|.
AWSRRGARLNGYT
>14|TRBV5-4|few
ASSIQGRNSGNTIY
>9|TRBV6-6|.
ASSSFYEQY